The entry below describes one T cell receptor (beta chain). Its antigen is currently not known. No much larger clone is present one base from it, and per-base qualities are unavailable. From the germline V gene (reference sequence), CDR1 is MNHEY and CDR2 is SMNVEV. V is reduced by 6 bases and J by 6 bases, leaving a spacing of 11 bases between them. The CDR3, from cysteine to phenylalanine, totals 13 residues. The only DNA kept is the CDR3, 39 bases in frame from the first base. The CDR3 regions of human TCRbeta chains were subjected to immunosequencing. From the authors' description of their analysis: TCRs in the repertoires were compared against a reference library of SARS-CoV-2-specific TCRs that had been generated with the MIRA antigen-specificity platform. Breadth was defined as the fraction of unique TCRs that were SARS-CoV-2-associated. Depth was defined as the fraction of total T cells that were SARS-CoV-2-associated. Using the MIRA data, each spike-specific TCR was assigned both to the spike region to which the TCR was reactive and to a CD4 or CD8 class. Log10-transformed breadth and depth values were compared by one-way ANOVA with Sidak's multiple comparisons tests. This is the immuneACCESS table as TCRdb keeps it, with only in-frame sequences that have V and J called. A part of the clones is gone; compared with another copy, unresolved V genes explain less than half, and the rest is unexplained. D and trimming come from the DNA, and the V and J calls and clone size come from that table. Counted in this sample were 90,000 to 150,000 clones; about nine tenths of them appeared once. The ten largest make up under 3% of the sample.

This entry belongs to a study of T cell responses to AZD1222 COVID-19 vaccine (dated by TCRdb to about 2021). At the level of the whole study: A total of 233 trial participants underwent TCR sequencing, of whom around 200 received two doses of AZD1222 and some 25 received two doses of the MenACWY control vaccine. Trial participants were enrolled into age subgroups of 18-55, 56-69 and 70-plus years, which contained about 150, 27 and 61 TCR-sequenced participants, respectively. The research as a whole found: CD4 TCRs associated with the vaccine covered the entire spike protein, and the dominant responses were in regions 160-218 and 743-854. Reportedly, close to half of the unique spike-specific TCRs recognized epitopes lying outside the regions that are mutated in the B.1.351 and B.1.1.7 variants. After two AZD1222 doses, spike-specific TCR breadth and depth were significantly higher than at day 0 and than in MenACWY recipients. Participants were mostly white British and included more females than males, and it was suggested by the authors that clonal diversity may have been underestimated. In the small 56-69-year group, the increase in depth fell short of significance, most likely because of low power. Conclusions about previously exposed vaccinees are limited, since just 6 or 7 AZD1222 recipients were seropositive for SARS-CoV-2 at baseline. Because no day 14 peak-response samples were available, repertoires were characterized only after the peak T cell response.

The sample's time point label is to be understood as: about 28 days (+/-7) after the second vaccine dose. Because spike-specific TCR depth and breadth did not differ between the two schedules, AZD1222 recipients who got a second dose at roughly 4 weeks were pooled with those who got a second dose at roughly 12 weeks. Vaccinee samples were obtained from the UK trials COV001 and COV002, which included a single-blind randomized controlled phase 2/3 trial of AZD1222 (ChAdOx1 nCoV-19) in healthy adults. Trial participant PBMC samples were collected at day 0 and day 28 after the second dose for TCRbeta chain sequencing.

Material: peripheral blood, obtained 28 days after the second AZD1222 dose. The source of this sequence is an adult who received the AZD1222 COVID-19 vaccine. The chain joins TRBV27 to TRBJ2-2, with the D call tentatively TRBD1 or TRBD2, each fitting 6 bases. Here is the DNA: TGTGCCAGCAGCACCCGGGGGCCCGGGGAGCTGTTTTTT. The encoded protein is CASSTRGPGELFF.